This section outlines one T cell receptor (beta chain) sequence together with its context. V lost 0 bases to trimming and J lost 0 bases, with 18 bases between them. The CDR3 has 18 amino acids. Germline assignment: CDR1 WNHNN and CDR2 SYGVQD (reference sequence). This sample was taken from a study of cytomegalovirus exposure and HLA in healthy donors. Regarding donors, all were healthy bone marrow donors. This PCR relied on a set of 60 Vbeta primers and 13 Jbeta primers. Using immunoSEQ multiplex PCR, the repertoire was profiled, and TCRdb retains in-frame clones only, with some absent. Altogether fewer than 300,000 clones are present, 80% to 90% being singletons, with the ten largest covering around 4.2%.

This TCR was sampled from a middle-aged man in good health and CMV-seropositive. Input material: PBMCs. The rearrangement links TRBV10-1 to TRBJ2-7, with a weak D call TRBD1 (5 bases). CDR3 amino acids: CASSESETTAYNSYEQYF. The CDR3 DNA sequence: TGCGCCAGCAGTGAGTCCGAAACGACAGCGTATAACTCCTACGAGCAGTACTTC.